The TCR beta chain under discussion was sequenced for a study of T cells in narcolepsy. Trimming cost V 5 bases and J 10 bases; bases outside gene matches: 8. CDR3 size: 15 residues. Germline CDR1 reads MNHEY; CDR2 reads SVGAGI. This clone was picked up a small number of times. This table comes from immunoSEQ multiplex PCR, and its TCRdb copy is limited to in-frame clones, with some not included. The sample consists of 25,000 to 30,000 clones, 78% of them appearing once. The sequencing input was CD45RA- memory CD4+ T cells from PBMCs. This TCR was sampled from a human donor with narcolepsy. The chain uses TRBV6-5 and TRBJ2-1; 13 positions match TRBD2. CDR3 sequence: CASSGWTSGGGEQFF. In DNA, the CDR3 is TGTGCCAGCAGTGGGTGGACTAGCGGGGGAGGGGAGCAGTTCTTC.